Listed here is a single T cell receptor (beta chain). In the original processing: Scientists estimated how many nucleated cells there were by amplifying reference gene primers. The assay was immunoSEQ multiplex PCR, and TCRdb's table has in-frame clones only and misses some. V, J and clone size reflect that table, while D and trimming were determined from the DNA. Among roughly 80,000 clones listed, around 79% were seen once. These data originate in a study of blood T cell repertoires in COVID-19. Overall study: Researchers got acute and convalescent COVID-19 samples from the United States, Italy and Spain. PBMCs, B-cell-depleted T cells, or T cells provided the cDNA or gDNA that made up the material.

This CDR3 spans 14 amino acids. Trimming shortened V by 2 bases and J by 2 bases, and 9 bases separated the two germline ends. Germline V lookup: CDR1 KGHSH, CDR2 LQKENI. The sequenced material came from peripheral blood. The chain employs TRBV18 and TRBJ2-5, with no clear D. This clonotype was sampled from an elderly man with acute or convalescent COVID-19. CDR3 DNA sequence: TGTGCCAGCTCACCAGGCCGAAAACAAGAGACCCAGTACTTC. This sequence encodes CASSPGRKQETQYF. The whole variable domain, remainder taken from reference TRBV18 and TRBJ2-5, is NAGVMQNPRHLVRRRGQEARLRCSPMKGHSHVYWYRQLPEEGLKFMVYLQKENIIDESGMPKERFSAEFPKEGPSILRIQQVVRGDSAAYFCASSPGRKQETQYFGPGTRLLVL.